This T cell receptor beta chain originates from a study of read filtering for tumor transcriptome and immune sequencing. Bone marrow was sampled from every patient at the time of active disease. Study-wide points: Without single-read clonotypes, shared clonotype proportions correlated more between IR-seq and RNA-seq. RNA-seq captured clonotypes less deeply and reliably than IR-seq.

This clonotype has ten or more counts. Its cognate antigen is unknown. The library was built from about 400 ng RNA with molecular barcoded adaptors for alpha/delta and beta/gamma chains. MiXCR, run by TCRdb on the reads, gives a single entry per CDR3 protein. Of tens of thousands of distinct CDR3 sequences in the sample, 15% to 20% were seen once. V was clipped by 6 bases and J by 7 bases; unmatched bases: 12. Germline CDR1 and CDR2: MNHEY and SMNVEV (reference sequence). The CDR3 runs to 16 residues. The clonotype was recovered from a donor aged 40 or older with multiple myeloma. Input material: a population of CD138-negative cells sorted from bone marrow. V usage is TRBV27 and J usage is TRBJ2-1; 10 bases are shared with TRBD2. The CDR3 is CASRPTASGSVNEQFF. The DNA of the CDR3 is TGTGCCAGCAGACCGACTGCTAGCGGGAGTGTGAATGAGCAGTTCTTC.